This passage covers 25 T cell receptor beta chains from one sample sequenced in a study of blood T cells in healthy people across ages. The authors ran a second PCR of roughly 6 to 11 cycles using a sample-barcoded 5' primer and a J-beta primer mix. TCRdb reprocessed the 5' RACE reads with MiXCR, giving one entry per CDR3 protein. The table shows 1,800,000 or so distinct CDR3 sequences, with about two fifths occurring only once. Sequencing input: blood. The receptors originated from a human donor in good health.

The chain uses TRBV29-1 and TRBJ2-4, with a tentative D call TRBD2 (6 bases). The DNA end is a closer match to TRBJ2-7, so the J assignment may be wrong. Per the germline V gene, CDR1 is SQVTM and CDR2 is ANQGSEA. This CDR3 contains 13 residues. DNA for the CDR3: TGCAGCGTTGAAGGGACGCCGGGAGTCGAGCAGTACTTC. As protein: CSVEGTPGVEQYF.

The chain is built from TRBV10-3 and TRBJ2-7, with 11 bases lining up with TRBD2. Per germline, CDR1 ENHRY and CDR2 SYGVKD. J gave up 2 bases and V 6 bases, and 3 bases lay outside the gene matches. The CDR3 has 14 residues. CDR3 sequence: CAIRTSGAAYEQYF. The CDR3 DNA is TGTGCCATCAGGACTAGCGGGGCAGCCTACGAGCAGTACTTC.

This clonotype was counted between two and nine times. The chain is built from TRBV6-2 or TRBV6-3 and TRBJ2-7, with D perhaps TRBD1 or TRBD2 (5 bases each). Germline V gene sequence: CDR1 MNHEY, CDR2 SVGEGT. V was cut by 10 bases and J by 3 bases, with 13 bases left in between. This CDR3 comprises 12 residues. The CDR3: CATGRQNYEQYF. The CDR3 DNA reads as TGTGCCACGGGACGGCAAAACTACGAGCAGTACTTC.

The V gene is TRBV6-2 or TRBV6-3, the J gene TRBJ1-2; 10 bases agree with TRBD1. The germline V gene encodes CDR1 MNHEY and CDR2 SVGEGT. Germline trimming cut 6 bases from V and 6 bases from J; bases unmatched to any gene: 4. CDR3 length equals 13 residues. The CDR3 is CASRDGTGDGYTF. DNA for the CDR3: TGTGCCAGCAGGGATGGGACAGGGGATGGCTACACCTTC.

The chain combines TRBV5-1 with TRBJ2-2; a weak D match, TRBD1 (6 bases). The CDR3 has 15 amino acids. The V end lost 4 bases, the J end lost 3 bases, and 13 bases lay between the germline ends. Germline loops: CDR1 SGHRS, CDR2 YFSETQ. The CDR3: CASSPRDTHTGELFF. The CDR3 DNA is TGCGCCAGCAGCCCGAGGGACACCCACACCGGGGAGCTGTTTTTT. Looking up the rest from reference TRBV5-1 and TRBJ2-2 gives the full variable domain: KAGVTQTPRYLIKTRGQQVTLSCSPISGHRSVSWYQQTPGQGLQFLFEYFSETQRNKGNFPGRFSGRQFSNSRSEMNVSTLELGDSALYLCASSPRDTHTGELFFGEGSRLTVL.

This clonotype has a handful of counts. This chain uses TRBV7-3 with TRBJ1-6; 7 bases map to TRBD1. The CDR3 covers 16 residues. Per the germline V gene, CDR1 is SGHTA and CDR2 is FQGTGA. The J segment lost 7 bases and the V segment lost 4 bases, leaving 10 bases of the junction unmatched. Here the CDR3 DNA reads TGTGCCAGCAGCTCCAGTGGTCACAGGGGAAATTCACCCCTCCACTTT. Translation gives CASSSSGHRGNSPLHF.

This clonotype showed up just once. This chain links TRBV28 with TRBJ2-1; 9 bases align to TRBD2. V lost 8 bases, J lost 13 bases, and 15 bases stayed unmatched. The CDR3 extends over 14 amino acids. Germline V lookup: CDR1 MDHEN, CDR2 SYDVKM. CDR3 DNA sequence: TGTGCCAGCGCCGGGGCTAGCGGGGAAGAGACCCAGTTCTTC. It encodes CASAGASGEETQFF.

V usage is TRBV10-3 and J usage is TRBJ2-7; 8 bases are a match to TRBD1. V lost 2 bases and J lost 3; bases outside the gene matches: 6. Germline loops: CDR1 ENHRY, CDR2 SYGVKD. The CDR3 spans 15 residues. The CDR3 nucleotides read TGTGCCATCAGTGAGGTTGGAGACAGGGGCTACGAGCAGTACTTC. This translates into CAISEVGDRGYEQYF.

The genes are TRBV20-1 and TRBJ1-2, with 9 bases matching TRBD1. There are 14 residues in the CDR3. V shed 6 bases, J shed 6 bases, and the junction held 11 bases outside the gene matches. Germline-derived CDR1 and CDR2 are DFQATT and SNEGSKA (reference sequence). Here the CDR3 reads CSAQPPTGGDGYTF. Written as DNA, the CDR3 is TGCAGTGCCCAACCTCCCACAGGGGGCGATGGCTACACCTTC.

V and J are TRBV29-1 and TRBJ2-4; 10 bases match TRBD2. The better agreement between TRBJ2-7 and the DNA end casts doubt on the J call. Germline CDR1 and CDR2: SQVTM and ANQGSEA. This CDR3 is built from 14 residues. CDR3 loop: CSVSTSGVPYEQYF. The CDR3 DNA reads TGCAGCGTATCTACTAGCGGGGTTCCCTACGAGCAGTACTTC.

The rearrangement links TRBV29-1 to TRBJ1-5; 9 bases fit TRBD1. Germline V lookup: CDR1 SQVTM, CDR2 ANQGSEA. With V trimmed by 5 bases and J by 7 bases, 3 bases remained unmatched. The CDR3 has 12 residues. This CDR3 reads CSVRDRDQPQHF. CDR3 DNA: TGCAGCGTTCGGGACAGGGACCAGCCCCAGCATTTT.

The rearrangement joins TRBV29-1 to TRBJ2-3; 9 bases fit TRBD2. The junction had 5 bases not matched to a gene; V was cut back by 7 bases and J by 6 bases. The CDR3 has 12 amino acids. CDR1 SQVTM and CDR2 ANQGSEA come from the germline V gene. The CDR3 DNA reads TGCAGCGGTGGCGGGGGGGCGGATACGCAGTATTTT. Translation: CSGGGGADTQYF.

The gene calls are TRBV4-3 and TRBJ2-2; a possible D gene is TRBD2 (5 bases). From germline, CDR1 is LGHNA and CDR2 YSLEER. The length of the CDR3 is 17 residues. V lost 0 bases and J 2 bases, leaving 13 bases between the germline ends. This CDR3 reads CASSQDLGRPNTGELFF. The CDR3 nucleotides read TGCGCCAGCAGCCAAGATCTAGGGAGACCTAACACCGGGGAGCTGTTTTTT.

The chain has TRBV12-3 or TRBV12-4 and TRBJ2-1, with D possibly being TRBD2 (6 bases). Trimming pared 7 bases from V and 3 bases from J, leaving 13 bases between. This CDR3 spans 14 amino acids. Here the CDR3 reads CASNWAAGYNEQFF. CDR3 coding DNA: TGTGCCAGCAATTGGGCAGCGGGCTACAATGAGCAGTTCTTC.

This clonotype was recorded a few times. The gene calls are TRBV7-2 and TRBJ1-2, with 7 bases lining up with TRBD1. Germline V gene lookup returns CDR1 SGHTA and CDR2 FQGNSA. Trimming cost V 4 bases and J 3 bases; bases outside gene matches: 8. CDR3 length: 15 residues. CDR3 region: CASSSTGTTYYGYTF. Here the CDR3 DNA reads TGTGCCAGCAGCTCGACAGGGACTACATACTATGGCTACACCTTC. Together with reference TRBV7-2 and TRBJ1-2, the CDR3 gives the full variable domain: GAGVSQSPSNKVTEKGKDVELRCDPISGHTALYWYRQSLGQGLEFLIYFQGNSAPDKSGLPSDRFSAERTGGSVSTLTIQRTQQEDSAVYLCASSSTGTTYYGYTFGSGTRLTVV.

This clonotype was seen a few times. The chain recombines TRBV7-2 with TRBJ2-7; no firm D call. The CDR3 spans 14 residues. Trimming shortened V by 5 bases and J by 0 bases, and 11 bases separated the two germline ends. The V gene's germline CDR1 is SGHTA and CDR2 FQGNSA. DNA of the CDR3: TGTGCCAGCAGCCACCCGGTTCCCTCCTACGAGCAGTACTTC. It is translated as CASSHPVPSYEQYF.

This clonotype was detected only a few times. V is TRBV2 and J is TRBJ2-3; D might be TRBD2 (5 bases). The CDR3 sequence is 13 residues long. Germline V gene sequence: CDR1 SNHLY, CDR2 FYNNEI. The V end was cut by 6 bases, the J end by 5 bases, with 12 bases between. The CDR3 region is CASSGISQDTQYF. Written as DNA, the CDR3 is TGTGCCAGCAGCGGGATTAGCCAAGATACGCAGTATTTT.

This clonotype came up a few times. The gene calls are TRBV12-5 and TRBJ2-3; weak D call: TRBD1 (5 bases). Trimming took 6 bases from V and 2 from J, leaving 9 bases between them. CDR3 length: 13 residues. CDR1 and CDR2 from the germline V gene are LGHNT and FRNRAP. The CDR3 sequence is CASGREFTDTQYF. The CDR3 DNA sequence: TGTGCTAGTGGCAGGGAATTCACAGATACGCAGTATTTT.

This clonotype was detected a few times. The rearrangement uses TRBV9 and TRBJ2-7; 9 nucleotides agree with TRBD1. Germline V gene data show CDR1 as SGDLS and CDR2 as YYNGEE. The V segment lost 3 bases and the J segment 5 bases; nucleotides outside the gene matches: 9. The CDR3 consists of 15 residues. CDR3 in DNA: TGTGCCAGCAGCGAGAGGGACAGGGTGTTCGACGAGCAGTACTTC. This translates into CASSERDRVFDEQYF.

This clonotype was recorded a few times. The V and J genes are TRBV24-1 and TRBJ1-4, with 9 bases aligning to TRBD1. The CDR3 has 14 amino acids. CDR1 and CDR2 from the germline V gene are KGHDR and SFDVKD. The junction had 5 bases not matched to a gene; V was cut back by 7 bases and J by 6 bases. CDR3 sequence: CATSPGQGYEKLFF. The CDR3, as DNA: TGTGCCACCAGCCCGGGACAGGGTTATGAAAAACTGTTTTTT.

This clonotype was recorded once. The chain carries TRBV29-1 and TRBJ2-1; a weak D match, TRBD1 (6 bases). The CDR3 runs to 15 residues. The germline V gene has CDR1 SQVTM and CDR2 ANQGSEA. The ends were cut back, 6 bases at V and 7 bases at J, with 22 bases in the middle. CDR3 protein: CSVVTGTININEQFF. DNA of the CDR3: TGCAGCGTCGTGACCGGGACAATCAATATTAATGAGCAGTTCTTC.

This clonotype turned up a few times. The V call is TRBV20-1, the J call TRBJ1-1; D is possibly TRBD1 (6 bases). The CDR3 spans 13 residues. The germline V and J ends were trimmed by 1 base and 7 bases, with 13 bases remaining between them. CDR1 and CDR2 (germline): DFQATT, SNEGSKA (reference sequence). The CDR3 nucleotides are TGCAGTGCTAGAGGTACAGGGCTTCATGAAGCTTTCTTT. It encodes CSARGTGLHEAFF.

This clonotype came up a few times. J is TRBJ2-1 and V is TRBV6-5, with D possibly being TRBD2 (5 bases). Germline V lookup: CDR1 MNHEY, CDR2 SVGAGI. With 4 bases removed from V and 4 bases from J, the gap between germline ends came to 26 bases. The CDR3 length is 19 residues. CDR3 DNA: TGTGCCAGCAGTTTGACCCTCTCGGTAGCTCATGGGAGTTACAATGAGCAGTTCTTC. It yields the protein CASSLTLSVAHGSYNEQFF.

J is TRBJ2-5 and V is TRBV6-6, with unresolved D. TRBJ2-7 explains the end of the DNA better; the J call may be wrong. The V gene's germline CDR1 is MNHNY and CDR2 SVGAGI (reference sequence). The CDR3 length is 13 residues. The CDR3 loop reads CASSYATDYEQYF. The CDR3 DNA follows: TGTGCCAGCAGTTACGCCACCGACTACGAGCAGTACTTC.

This clonotype was picked up a small number of times. The rearrangement uses TRBV5-1 and TRBJ2-6; 7 bases fit TRBD1. Per germline, CDR1 SGHRS and CDR2 YFSETQ. V lost 3 bases and J lost 0; bases outside the gene matches: 9. The CDR3 runs to 18 residues. The CDR3 region has the DNA TGCGCCAGCAGCTCAGCCGGGACAGTGCTCTCTGGGGCCAACGTCCTGACTTTC. Its translation is CASSSAGTVLSGANVLTF. Combining the CDR3 with reference TRBV5-1 and TRBJ2-6 gives the whole variable domain KAGVTQTPRYLIKTRGQQVTLSCSPISGHRSVSWYQQTPGQGLQFLFEYFSETQRNKGNFPGRFSGRQFSNSRSEMNVSTLELGDSALYLCASSSAGTVLSGANVLTFGAGSRLTVL.